Listed below are T cell receptor beta chains from one sample, sequenced in a study of cytomegalovirus exposure and HLA in healthy donors. Method: immunoSEQ multiplex PCR; TCRdb's copy keeps in-frame clones and lacks some. The sample has 150,000 to 200,000 clones, roughly 78% seen once. Input material: PBMCs. The receptor source for this set is a man aged 40-55 years in good health and CMV-seropositive. Each CDR3 is given with its conserved first and last residue. The D gene is left open where the match is weak. Size values are once, few and many counts, or a class for expanded clones, and some rows have none.

TRBV5-6	TRBJ2-3	TRBD2	NA	TGTGCCAGCAGCTGGGGGGATAGCGGGGGACTTAATACGCAGTATTTT	CASSWGDSGGLNTQYF
TRBV10-1	TRBJ2-5	NA	few	TGCGCCAGCAGGAAGCGTGAAGAGACCCAGTACTTC	CASRKREETQYF
TRBV5-1	TRBJ2-5	NA	NA	TGCGCCAGCAGCTCCACAGGGTCGGAGACCCAGTACTTC	CASSSTGSETQYF
TRBV19	TRBJ1-1	NA	NA	TGTGCCAGTAGTATTCGAGTAAACACTGAAGCTTTCTTT	CASSIRVNTEAFF
TRBV2	TRBJ1-1	NA	NA	TGTGCCAGCAGTTCCACAGGGAACACTGAAGCTTTCTTT	CASSSTGNTEAFF
TRBV9	TRBJ2-1	NA	NA	TGTGCCAGCAGCGTAGATGGGGGGATTTACAATGAGCAGTTCTTC	CASSVDGGIYNEQFF
TRBV18	TRBJ1-2	TRBD1	NA	TGTGCCAGCTCACCAAGTCCCGGGACAGGGAGGGCATATGGCTACACCTTC	CASSPSPGTGRAYGYTF
TRBV1	TRBJ1-5	NA	once	TGCACCAGCAGCCAAGAGGGAGCCCCAGGGGCCTTTAGCAATCAGCCCCAGCATTTT	CTSSQEGAPGAFSNQPQHF
TRBV6-5	TRBJ1-3	NA	NA	TGTGCCAGCAGTTCCACAGGGAATGTTGGAAACACCATATATTTT	CASSSTGNVGNTIYF
TRBV19	TRBJ1-1	NA	NA	TGTGCCAGTAGTGCACTAGGGACATCGAACACTGAAGCTTTCTTT	CASSALGTSNTEAFF
TRBV6-1	TRBJ1-6	NA	few	TGTGCCACGCGGGGGGGTAATAATTCACCCCTCCACTTT	CATRGGNNSPLHF
TRBV7-6	TRBJ2-2	NA	NA	TGTGCCAGCAGCTCTAGGACTAAGAACACCGGGGAGCTGTTTTTT	CASSSRTKNTGELFF
TRBV5-6	TRBJ1-5	NA	NA	TGTGCCAGCAGCTTGGCCCTCAGGTACGATCAGCCCCAGCATTTT	CASSLALRYDQPQHF
TRBV5-4	TRBJ2-5	TRBD1	few	TGTGCCAGCAGCTTGGCCCGGACAGGGGGCCTAGAGACCCAGTACTTC	CASSLARTGGLETQYF
TRBV7-2	TRBJ1-4	NA	NA	TGTGCCAGTTCAGGGGATGCAACTAATGAAAAACTGTTTTTT	CASSGDATNEKLFF
TRBV5-1	TRBJ2-7	NA	NA	TGCGCCAGCAGTCAAGGCATGGGTCAGGACGAGCAGTACTTC	CASSQGMGQDEQYF
TRBV30	TRBJ2-2	TRBD1	once	TGTGCCTGGACCCCAGCCCGGACAGGGAACACCGGGGAGCTGTTTTTT	CAWTPARTGNTGELFF
TRBV7-8	TRBJ2-5	NA	NA	TGTGCCAGCAGCTTATTGAGGGGGGGCCCCGAGACCCAGTACTTC	CASSLLRGGPETQYF
TRBV5-6	TRBJ2-7	NA	NA	TGTGCCAGCAGCTTGGTCGACAGGCCTTCCTACGAGCAGTACTTC	CASSLVDRPSYEQYF
TRBV9	TRBJ2-2	TRBD1	few	TGTGCCAGCAGCTCAACAGGGGGCCGGACCGGGGAGCTGTTTTTT	CASSSTGGRTGELFF
TRBV29-1	TRBJ2-1	TRBD2	NA	TGCAGCGTTCTGGGACTAGCGGGGGGGAGCTCCTACAATGAGCAGTTCTTC	CSVLGLAGGSSYNEQFF
TRBV6-1	TRBJ1-2	NA	NA	TGTGCCAGCAGAGACCAGGGGCACTATGGCTACACCTTC	CASRDQGHYGYTF
TRBV14	TRBJ2-1	TRBD1	NA	TGTGCCAGCAGCCAAGATAGGGACAGGGGCCCTAAGATACTATACAATGAGCAGTTCTTC	CASSQDRDRGPKILYNEQFF
TRBV19	TRBJ2-7	TRBD1	NA	TGTGCCAGTACCCCGGGACAGGGGGTATCCTACGAGCAGTACTTC	CASTPGQGVSYEQYF
TRBV6-1	TRBJ2-5	NA	NA	TGTGCCAGCAGTGAGCACTACCAAGGGACCCAGTACTTC	CASSEHYQGTQYF
TRBV2	TRBJ1-2	NA	NA	TGTGCCAGCAGAACAGATACTAACTATGGCTACACCTTC	CASRTDTNYGYTF
TRBV9	TRBJ2-5	TRBD1	NA	TGTGCCAGCAGCTTGGGACAGGGGGCACAAGAGACCCAGTACTTC	CASSLGQGAQETQYF
TRBV18	TRBJ1-2	TRBD1	NA	TGTGCCAGCTCTCCGGGACAGGGCTATCCTAACTATGGCTACACCTTC	CASSPGQGYPNYGYTF
TRBV5-1	TRBJ1-4	NA	few	TGCGCCAGCAGCCCGCTGGGAGGTAATGAAAAACTGTTTTTT	CASSPLGGNEKLFF
TRBV7-2	TRBJ2-7	TRBD1	NA	TGTGCCAGCAGCACCGGGGACAGGGTTCGCGAGCAGTACTTC	CASSTGDRVREQYF
TRBV5-5	TRBJ2-7	NA	NA	TGTGCCAGCAGCTTGGGTTCCGTATCCTACGAGCAGTACTTC	CASSLGSVSYEQYF
TRBV11-2	TRBJ2-7	TRBD1	once	TGTGCCAGCAGCGCCGGGACAGGAGCCTACGAGCAGTACTTC	CASSAGTGAYEQYF
TRBV6-4	TRBJ2-1	NA	few	TGTGCCAGCAGTAGCCTGAGAGGCGACAATGAGCAGTTCTTC	CASSSLRGDNEQFF
TRBV7-6	TRBJ1-1	NA	NA	TGTGCCAGCAGCTTAGAGTTGAGGACTGAAGCTTTCTTT	CASSLELRTEAFF
TRBV6-6	TRBJ2-2	NA	NA	TGTGCCAGCAGTGTAGTTTCGAACACCGGGGAGCTGTTTTTT	CASSVVSNTGELFF
TRBV9	TRBJ2-2	NA	NA	TGTGCCAGCAGCGATAACCGACAGGGGAGGGAGCACACCGGGGAGCTGTTTTTT	CASSDNRQGREHTGELFF
TRBV7-2	TRBJ2-5	TRBD2	once	TGTGCCAGCAGCTTTGGGGGGGGGTACCAAGAGACCCAGTACTTC	CASSFGGGYQETQYF
TRBV5-1	TRBJ2-1	TRBD2	few	TGCGCCAGCAGCTTGGCCGGACTAGCGGGGGGCTCCTACAATGAGCAGTTCTTC	CASSLAGLAGGSYNEQFF
TRBV10-3	TRBJ2-2	TRBD1	NA	TGTGCCATCAGTGACGGACAGGGAGGAGACACCGGGGAGCTGTTTTTT	CAISDGQGGDTGELFF
TRBV27	TRBJ1-5	NA	NA	TGTGCCAGCAGTCCCCGACAGGTTACCTACTTTAGCAATCAGCCCCAGCATTTT	CASSPRQVTYFSNQPQHF
TRBV6-4	TRBJ2-1	NA	NA	TGTGCCAGCAGTGAGTTCCCTTACAATGAGCAGTTCTTC	CASSEFPYNEQFF
TRBV5-5	TRBJ2-7	TRBD1	NA	TGTGCCAGCAGCCGACACGGACAGGGCTCCTACGAGCAGTACTTC	CASSRHGQGSYEQYF
TRBV7-3	TRBJ2-1	TRBD1	once	TGTGCCAGCAGCTTTCAGGGGGCCTCACCGAATGAGCAGTTCTTC	CASSFQGASPNEQFF
TRBV10-3	TRBJ1-2	NA	NA	TGCGCCATCAGTGACGGTGGCTACACCTTC	CAISDGGYTF
TRBV4-1	TRBJ1-5	NA	NA	TGCGCCAGCAGCCCCCCGGGGGGGGGCAATCAGCCCCAGCATTTT	CASSPPGGGNQPQHF
TRBV7-2	TRBJ1-2	TRBD1	few	TGTGCCAGCAGCCTCCGGGACAGGGGTGTAGGTCCTCTTATAGGCTACACCTTC	CASSLRDRGVGPLIGYTF
TRBV9	TRBJ2-1	TRBD1	NA	TGTGCCAGCAGCCCCTCCGGGACAGGGTATTATGAGCAGTTCTTC	CASSPSGTGYYEQFF
TRBV19	TRBJ2-3	NA	NA	TGTGCCAGTAGTGGAGGGGGGGCATGGGCAGATACGCAGTATTTT	CASSGGGAWADTQYF
TRBV5-6	TRBJ1-1	NA	NA	TGTGCCAGCAGCTTGGTCGGGGGGATGAACACTGAAGCTTTCTTT	CASSLVGGMNTEAFF
TRBV5-4	TRBJ1-1	NA	few	TGTGCCAGCTCCGGGGGGGGAGAAGCCCGCGAGGAGGCTTTCTTT	CASSGGGEAREEAFF
TRBV19	TRBJ1-5	NA	NA	TGTGCCAGTAACTTAGGGGTCAATCAGCCCCAGCATTTT	CASNLGVNQPQHF
TRBV5-4	TRBJ1-3	TRBD1	few	TGTGCCAGCAGCTTAGGCGGGACAGGGTCCCGCTTTGGAAACACCATATATTTT	CASSLGGTGSRFGNTIYF
TRBV5-1	TRBJ2-3	NA	NA	TGCGCCAGCAGATCAGAGGCTTCCACAGATACGCAGTATTTT	CASRSEASTDTQYF
TRBV19	TRBJ2-6	NA	once	TGTGCCAGTAGCTCAATCCGGGACACCCCCTCTGGGGCCAACGTCCTGACTTTC	CASSSIRDTPSGANVLTF
TRBV15	TRBJ1-4	NA	NA	TGTGCCACCAGCAGAGATCCCCGGGTTGGTGAAAAACTGTTTTTT	CATSRDPRVGEKLFF
TRBV7-9	TRBJ1-2	NA	NA	TGTGCCAGCAGCTTAGGAGGTGTTGGCTATGGCTACACCTTC	CASSLGGVGYGYTF